The rows below give T cell receptor beta chains drawn from one sample of a study of T cell responses to AZD1222 COVID-19 vaccine. Assay used: immunoSEQ multiplex PCR; TCRdb lists only in-frame clones, some missing. The sample consists of under 75,000 clones, roughly 87% of them appearing once. Here the sequenced sample was peripheral blood, taken on day 0 of AZD1222 vaccination. These receptors were obtained from an adult in good health. Each CDR3 is given with its conserved first and last residue. Fields, in order: CDR3 protein, J gene, clone size, V gene. The listing skips clone size in some rows; elsewhere it reads once, few, many or a size class.

CDR3 protein: CASSYVLAGGRNEQFF
J gene: TRBJ2-1
clone size: -
V gene: TRBV6-2/TRBV6-3

CDR3 protein: CASILGINEKLFF
J gene: TRBJ1-4
clone size: -
V gene: TRBV2

CDR3 protein: CAWSNRVGYTF
J gene: TRBJ1-2
clone size: -
V gene: TRBV30

CDR3 protein: CAWLRDFYTEAFF
J gene: TRBJ1-1
clone size: -
V gene: TRBV30

CDR3 protein: CASSPSTGALTEAFF
J gene: TRBJ1-1
clone size: -
V gene: TRBV18

CDR3 protein: CASSLGRTYTEAFF
J gene: TRBJ1-1
clone size: -
V gene: TRBV11-1

CDR3 protein: CASSQEFDNYGYTF
J gene: TRBJ1-2
clone size: once
V gene: TRBV4-3

CDR3 protein: CSVVSGLNTEAFF
J gene: TRBJ1-1
clone size: -
V gene: TRBV29-1

CDR3 protein: CASSQDVGAGLAYNSPLHF
J gene: TRBJ1-6
clone size: few
V gene: TRBV3-1/TRBV3-2

CDR3 protein: CASSKAQEGRHEQFF
J gene: TRBJ2-1
clone size: once
V gene: TRBV21-1

CDR3 protein: CASSLDTNQPQHF
J gene: TRBJ1-5
clone size: -
V gene: TRBV5-4

CDR3 protein: CASSPDRARGANVLTF
J gene: TRBJ2-6
clone size: -
V gene: TRBV27

CDR3 protein: CASSGTGNQPQHF
J gene: TRBJ1-5
clone size: -
V gene: TRBV19

CDR3 protein: CASRGTGLVSYEQYF
J gene: TRBJ2-7
clone size: -
V gene: TRBV6-5

CDR3 protein: CAYNLRGQKKAQAITDTQYF
J gene: TRBJ2-3
clone size: -
V gene: TRBV21-1

CDR3 protein: CASSPQGFGTQYF
J gene: TRBJ2-3
clone size: -
V gene: TRBV5-6

CDR3 protein: CASSSNRGASTEAFF
J gene: TRBJ1-1
clone size: -
V gene: TRBV7-3

CDR3 protein: CAISEKGHYNEQFF
J gene: TRBJ2-1
clone size: -
V gene: TRBV10-3

CDR3 protein: CASSEDRGDTQYF
J gene: TRBJ2-3
clone size: -
V gene: TRBV10-2

CDR3 protein: CASSFNGPSERAFF
J gene: TRBJ1-1
clone size: -
V gene: TRBV5-1

CDR3 protein: CASSQGSYEQYF
J gene: TRBJ2-7
clone size: -
V gene: TRBV10-2

CDR3 protein: CASRDSDRTAYEQYF
J gene: TRBJ2-7
clone size: -
V gene: TRBV6-5

CDR3 protein: CASSLGHGELFF
J gene: TRBJ2-2
clone size: -
V gene: TRBV11-3

CDR3 protein: CASSLAGGQGQPQHF
J gene: TRBJ1-5
clone size: -
V gene: TRBV5-1

CDR3 protein: CASGPTWTESYEQYF
J gene: TRBJ2-7
clone size: few
V gene: TRBV2

CDR3 protein: CASSQGTGKGRGYTF
J gene: TRBJ1-2
clone size: -
V gene: TRBV7-6

CDR3 protein: CASSQVAGRTDTQYF
J gene: TRBJ2-3
clone size: -
V gene: TRBV4-1

CDR3 protein: CASSLGSTNEQFF
J gene: TRBJ2-1
clone size: -
V gene: TRBV5-4

CDR3 protein: CASPPGGRGSPLHF
J gene: TRBJ1-6
clone size: once
V gene: TRBV30

CDR3 protein: CASSPQGSRSYTF
J gene: TRBJ1-2
clone size: -
V gene: TRBV18

CDR3 protein: CASSLLPGGQTGELFF
J gene: TRBJ2-2
clone size: -
V gene: TRBV5-4

CDR3 protein: CASSVEGNEQYF
J gene: TRBJ2-7
clone size: once
V gene: TRBV9

CDR3 protein: CASSLGQDSNQPQHF
J gene: TRBJ1-5
clone size: -
V gene: TRBV3-1/TRBV3-2

CDR3 protein: CASSPDRGLMNTEAFF
J gene: TRBJ1-1
clone size: once
V gene: TRBV18

CDR3 protein: CASRLTGNTGELFF
J gene: TRBJ2-2
clone size: -
V gene: TRBV6-5

CDR3 protein: CASSRNWASEDNEQFF
J gene: TRBJ2-1
clone size: -
V gene: TRBV28

CDR3 protein: CASSGTRQGRTGTGELFF
J gene: TRBJ2-2
clone size: medium-sized
V gene: TRBV2

CDR3 protein: CASSSHRGSGNTIYF
J gene: TRBJ1-3
clone size: -
V gene: TRBV9

CDR3 protein: CASSPGQGRYGYTF
J gene: TRBJ1-2
clone size: -
V gene: TRBV5-4

CDR3 protein: CASSLVETGNTEAFF
J gene: TRBJ1-1
clone size: -
V gene: TRBV5-1

CDR3 protein: CASSQEVWGQGLGYTF
J gene: TRBJ1-2
clone size: -
V gene: TRBV4-2

CDR3 protein: CASRLGGDTEAFF
J gene: TRBJ1-1
clone size: -
V gene: TRBV19